The T cell receptor beta chain described here comes from a study of yellow fever vaccine responses in identical twins (dated by TCRdb to 2016 to 2019). Some background on the complete study: In identical twins, the study followed T cell clones that responded to the vaccine with precision. Summary of the overall study and its limitations: According to the authors, the vaccine-induced T cell response in identical twins seemed to be partly convergent and partly specific to each individual.

The table lists this clonotype with a few counts. No cognate antigen has been identified for it. Qualities for individual bases were not recorded, and no much larger clone is one base off. CDR1 is given as SQVTM and CDR2 as ANQGSEA, both from the germline V gene. From cysteine to phenylalanine, the CDR3 is 15 amino acids long. Kept here is only the CDR3 DNA, which spans 45 bases and is read in frame from base 1. Relative to germline, V is 7 bases shorter and J is 1 base shorter, with 19 bases between their ends. Library method: RT-PCR. Sequencing relied on an Illumina HiSeq 2500. TCRdb trimmed public reads at Q25 via fastp, called clones via MiXCR and kept in-frame beta chains. CDR3 protein sequences are deduplicated, and each keeps its most common genes and DNA. In all, the sample holds about 13,000 distinct CDR3 sequences, and approximately 85% of those were seen once. Over 1.5% of the sample is held by the ten biggest clonotypes.

The rearranged segments are TRBV29-1 and TRBJ2-5; the D gene is not confidently resolved. The sequencing here drew on T cells from blood (PBMCs), unsorted or a sorted subset (not recorded which), taken before or after yellow fever vaccination (not recorded which). The clonotype comes from a woman between 18 and 29 years old who received the yellow fever vaccine. Donor details come from another sample of the same person, matched by shared clones. The nucleotides read TGCAGCGCTCTCCCTTCGGGTCCGGTCCAAGAGACCCAGTACTTC. Its translation reads: CSALPSGPVQETQYF.